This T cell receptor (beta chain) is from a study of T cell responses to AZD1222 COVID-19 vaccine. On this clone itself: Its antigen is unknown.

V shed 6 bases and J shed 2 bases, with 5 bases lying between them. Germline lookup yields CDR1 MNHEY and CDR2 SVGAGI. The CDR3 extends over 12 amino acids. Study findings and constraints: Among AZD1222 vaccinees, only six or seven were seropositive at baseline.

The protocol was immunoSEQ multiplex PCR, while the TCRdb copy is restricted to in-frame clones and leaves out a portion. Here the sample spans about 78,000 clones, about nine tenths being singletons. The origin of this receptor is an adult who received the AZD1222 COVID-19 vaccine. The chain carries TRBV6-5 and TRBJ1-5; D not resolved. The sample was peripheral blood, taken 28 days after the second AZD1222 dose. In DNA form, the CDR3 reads TGTGCCAGCAGAGAGGGCAATCAGCCCCAGCATTTT. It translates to CASREGNQPQHF.